This T cell receptor beta chain was obtained from a study of cytomegalovirus exposure and HLA in healthy donors. Sequenced by immunoSEQ multiplex PCR; TCRdb stores in-frame clones only, minus some. The repertoire consists of more than 250,000 clones, with roughly nine tenths occurring once and the leading ten covering 1.2%. With regard to this clone: Its antigen is not identified.

The V and J ends lost 0 bases and 0 bases respectively, with 11 bases between them. Germline V gene lookup returns CDR1 SGHDN and CDR2 FVKESK. The CDR3 sequence is 16 residues long. The study's findings and limits: For most TCR sequences rarity was the rule, although some public TCRs occurred in many donors. A few of the chains that were CMV-associated were confirmed in vitro to be specific for CMV antigens. In the 100 to 150 validation repertoires, approximately 94% of cluster scores exceeded 0, per a later analysis.

The chain has TRBV14 and TRBJ1-1; the D gene is possibly TRBD1 (6 bases). The clonotype was recovered from a woman aged 25-40 years in good health and CMV-seropositive. Sequencing was done on a sample of PBMCs. The CDR3 DNA sequence: TGTGCCAGCAGCCAAGATCACGGACAGATGAACACTGAAGCTTTCTTT. It yields the protein CASSQDHGQMNTEAFF.